This entry lists 23 T cell receptor beta chains sequenced from one sample in a study of T cell responses to AZD1222 COVID-19 vaccine (dated by TCRdb to about 2021). Receptors were amplified or captured by the immunoSEQ multiplex PCR assay. Sourced from immuneACCESS, this table was stored by TCRdb with only in-frame sequences that have V and J called. A share of the clones is absent; for the studies checked, an unresolved V gene accounts for under half, and the remainder has no known explanation. The sample table lists 100,000 to 150,000 clones, 93% of them with a count of one. Clones ranked in the top ten supply more than 4.5% of the sample. According to the study, the label for this sample's time point signals: baseline before first vaccination. Sequenced here: peripheral blood, sampled on day 0 of AZD1222 vaccination. Receptors were obtained from an adult in good health.

This clone was seen a single time. CDR3 loop: CASSLSGGQYEQYF. DNA of the CDR3: TGCGCCAGCAGCTTGTCCGGGGGGCAATACGAGCAGTACTTC. The chain couples TRBV5-1 to TRBJ2-7; D possibly corresponds to TRBD2 (7 bases). From germline, CDR1 is SGHRS and CDR2 YFSETQ. This CDR3 is built from 14 residues. V lost 1 base and J 4 bases, leaving 12 bases between the germline ends.

The chain uses TRBV20-1 and TRBJ2-1; D perhaps matches TRBD2 (5 bases). V was cut by 3 bases and J by 9 bases, with 6 bases left in between. The CDR3 has 10 amino acids. Germline V gene sequence: CDR1 DFQATT, CDR2 SNEGSKA (reference sequence). The CDR3 protein is CSARRAEQFF. CDR3 coding DNA: TGCAGTGCTAGGAGGGCTGAGCAGTTCTTC.

The rearrangement joins TRBV28 to TRBJ1-6, with TRBD1 matching 7 bases. CDR3 length equals 15 residues. The J segment lost 6 bases and the V segment lost 5 bases, leaving 7 bases of the junction unmatched. Germline V CDR1 and CDR2: MDHEN, SYDVKM. The CDR3 protein is CASSGQVEVNSPLHF. In DNA, the CDR3 is TGTGCCAGCAGTGGACAGGTGGAGGTTAATTCACCCCTCCACTTT.

The chain recombines TRBV19 with TRBJ2-3; tentative D call: TRBD1 (5 bases). Trimming pared 3 bases from V and 0 bases from J, leaving 7 bases between. CDR1 and CDR2 from the germline V gene are LNHDA and SQIVND (reference sequence). The CDR3 runs to 14 residues. CDR3 in amino acids: CASSIWTSTDTQYF. CDR3 DNA sequence: TGTGCCAGTAGTATTTGGACAAGCACAGATACGCAGTATTTT.

The CDR3 nucleotides read TGTGCCAGCAGCTTAGCCCCGATGAGCTCCTACGAGCAGTACTTC. It encodes CASSLAPMSSYEQYF. The genes are TRBV7-4 and TRBJ2-7; D is uncertain. Germline assignment: CDR1 SGHVT and CDR2 SQSDAQ. This CDR3 has 15 amino acids. V was trimmed by 0 bases and J by 0 bases, leaving 9 bases between them.

The chain is built from TRBV27 and TRBJ2-1; the match to TRBD1 covers 9 bases. CDR1 and CDR2 (germline): MNHEY, SMNVEV (reference sequence). CDR3 length: 16 amino acids. The V segment lost 5 bases and the J segment 5 bases; nucleotides outside the gene matches: 10. The DNA for the CDR3 is TGTGCCAGCAGTCTCCTCCGGACAGGGGTCAACAATGAGCAGTTCTTC. Amino acids: CASSLLRTGVNNEQFF.

V is TRBV14 and J is TRBJ1-2; D uncertain. The CDR3 loop spans 14 amino acids. The germline V gene encodes CDR1 SGHDN and CDR2 FVKESK. V was shortened by 1 base and J by 6 bases, with 12 bases between the two germline ends. CDR3 in amino acids: CASSQGVSYDGYTF. As DNA, the CDR3 is TGTGCCAGCAGCCAAGGAGTTTCTTACGATGGCTACACCTTC.

The genes are TRBV7-6 and TRBJ2-7; 8 positions match TRBD1. The trim removed 1 base at V and 2 bases at J, leaving 4 bases unmatched. CDR1 and CDR2 (germline): SGHVS, FNYEAQ. The CDR3 is made up of 15 amino acids. CDR3 DNA sequence: TGTGCCAGCAGCTTAGTTGGGACAGGAACCTACGAGCAGTACTTC. It yields the protein CASSLVGTGTYEQYF.

The chain combines TRBV7-9 with TRBJ2-7; 7 bases are shared with TRBD1. The V and J ends lost 5 bases and 6 bases, in that order; junction bases with no gene match: 7. The CDR3 is 13 amino acids. Germline CDR1 SEHNR, CDR2 FQNEAQ (reference sequence). The CDR3 region is CASSLGTASEQYF. The CDR3 DNA reads TGTGCCAGCAGCCTAGGGACAGCCTCCGAGCAGTACTTC.

V gene TRBV7-9 combines with J gene TRBJ1-2, with 8 bases matching TRBD1. J was trimmed by 4 bases and V by 7 bases; bases with no gene match: 11. This CDR3 is 15 amino acids long. The germline V gene encodes CDR1 SEHNR and CDR2 FQNEAQ (reference sequence). CDR3 in amino acids: CASTKTTGDLYGYTF. CDR3 nucleotides: TGTGCCAGCACCAAGACGACAGGGGATCTCTATGGCTACACCTTC. Full variable domain (remainder filled in from reference TRBV7-9 and TRBJ1-2): DTGVSQNPRHKITKRGQNVTFRCDPISEHNRLYWYRQTLGQGPEFLTYFQNEAQLEKSRLLSDRFSAERPKGSFSTLEIQRTEQGDSAMYLCASTKTTGDLYGYTFGSGTRLTVV.

The chain has TRBV7-8 and TRBJ1-1; D not certain. V was trimmed by 8 bases and J by 3 bases, leaving 7 bases between them. This CDR3 region has 11 residues. The germline CDR1 and CDR2 sequences are SGHVS and FQNEAQ. The CDR3 nucleotides are TGTGCCAGCGCCTTCGACACTGAAGCTTTCTTT. Residues: CASAFDTEAFF.

This chain links TRBV7-2 with TRBJ1-2; 9 bases fit TRBD1. In germline, CDR1 is SGHTA, CDR2 FQGNSA. The CDR3 is 15 amino acids. J gave up 4 bases and V 3 bases, and 6 bases lay outside the gene matches. The CDR3, as DNA: TGTGCCAGCAGCTTGGTCGGGACAGGGTCCTATGGCTACACCTTC. This sequence encodes CASSLVGTGSYGYTF.

The V call is TRBV7-9, the J call TRBJ2-7; no clear D. Deletions cut 1 base from V and 2 bases from J, with 6 bases between. Germline assignment: CDR1 SEHNR and CDR2 FQNEAQ (reference sequence). The CDR3 is 13 residues long. The CDR3 spells CASSLVATYEQYF. CDR3 sequence (DNA): TGTGCCAGCAGCTTAGTAGCTACCTACGAGCAGTACTTC.

The CDR3 sequence: CASKDGPANTEAFF. CDR3 nucleotides: TGTGCCAGCAAAGACGGGCCAGCGAACACTGAAGCTTTCTTT. This chain links TRBV6-4 with TRBJ1-1; D ambiguous. V gave up 7 bases and J gave up 1 base, with 13 bases separating them. The CDR3 is made up of 14 amino acids. The germline gives CDR1 MRHNA, CDR2 SNTAGT.

The chain uses TRBV7-9 and TRBJ1-5; 7 nucleotides agree with TRBD1. The trim removed 5 bases at V and 3 bases at J, leaving 7 bases unmatched. Per the germline V gene, CDR1 is SEHNR and CDR2 is FQNEAQ (reference sequence). The CDR3 runs to 15 residues. The CDR3 protein is CASSPGTVDNQPQHF. The DNA for the CDR3 is TGTGCCAGCAGCCCCGGGACAGTCGACAATCAGCCCCAGCATTTT.

This chain links TRBV25-1 with TRBJ1-6, with D tentatively TRBD1 (5 bases). CDR3 length: 16 amino acids. Per the germline V gene, CDR1 is MGHDK and CDR2 is SYGVNS. The V gene lost 4 bases and the J gene lost 0 bases, with 10 bases spanning the gap. The CDR3 spells CASSGGGFSYNSPLHF. The CDR3 coding sequence is TGTGCCAGCAGTGGGGGGGGATTCTCCTATAATTCACCCCTCCACTTT.

The chain carries TRBV7-2 and TRBJ1-2, with D maybe TRBD1 (5 bases). Trimming cost V 5 bases and J 3 bases, with 22 bases left between them. The CDR3 spans 17 residues. The V gene's germline CDR1 is SGHTA and CDR2 FQGNSA. The CDR3 sequence is CASSGIHSNRTHYGYTF. The CDR3 DNA is TGTGCCAGCAGCGGGATCCATTCGAACAGGACCCACTATGGCTACACCTTC.

The V gene is TRBV27, the J gene TRBJ2-7; D is possibly TRBD1 (6 bases). The germline V gene encodes CDR1 MNHEY and CDR2 SMNVEV (reference sequence). This CDR3 has 16 amino acids. The CDR3 is CAGGTINRVGPYEQYF. CDR3 in DNA: TGTGCAGGGGGAACGATAAACAGGGTAGGGCCCTACGAGCAGTACTTC.

V usage is TRBV11-1 and J usage is TRBJ2-1; the D gene is possibly TRBD1 (6 bases). Germline assignment: CDR1 SGHAT and CDR2 FQDESV (reference sequence). The CDR3 length is 16 residues. V lost 3 bases and J 4 bases, leaving 16 bases between the germline ends. CDR3 in amino acids: CASSLVGAASYNEQFF. In nucleotides, the CDR3 is TGTGCCAGCAGCTTGGTGGGGGCTGCCTCATACAATGAGCAGTTCTTC.

The chain joins TRBV6-2 or TRBV6-3 to TRBJ1-5; tentatively, D is TRBD1 (5 bases). Germline values: CDR1 MNHEY, CDR2 SVGEGT. This CDR3 contains 14 residues. The germline V and J ends were trimmed by 5 bases and 9 bases, with 17 bases remaining between them. CDR3 in amino acids: CASSHGGGEWPQHF. Written as DNA, the CDR3 is TGTGCCAGCAGTCACGGGGGAGGTGAATGGCCCCAGCATTTT.

The gene calls are TRBV24-1 and TRBJ2-2; D is undetermined. The CDR3 has 14 residues. Germline V gene data show CDR1 as KGHDR and CDR2 as SFDVKD. Between the trimmed V and J ends, which lost 5 bases and 6 bases, there was a span of 12 bases. For the CDR3, the DNA is TGTGCCACCAGTGGGGTAGGATCGGCCGGGGAGCTGTTTTTT. Protein product: CATSGVGSAGELFF.

This rearrangement joins TRBV27 to TRBJ1-5; 10 nucleotides line up with TRBD1. With V trimmed by 6 bases and J by 5 bases, 7 bases remained unmatched. The CDR3 runs to 15 residues. The germline gives CDR1 MNHEY, CDR2 SMNVEV (reference sequence). The CDR3 DNA reads as TGTGCCAGCAGCGGAATAGGACAGGGGGATCAGCCCCAGCATTTT. The encoded protein is CASSGIGQGDQPQHF.

This clone was counted a few times. The chain couples TRBV28 to TRBJ1-2; weak D call: TRBD1 (6 bases). The germline CDR1 and CDR2 sequences are MDHEN and SYDVKM. Deletions cut 6 bases from V and 1 base from J, with 15 bases between. There are 15 residues in the CDR3. In nucleotides, the CDR3 is TGTGCCAGCAGAACCGCACAGGGAAGTAACTATGGCTACACCTTC. It is translated as CASRTAQGSNYGYTF.